The entry below describes one T cell receptor beta chain. These data are taken from a study of blood T cell repertoires in COVID-19. CDR3 length: 15 residues. Looked up from germline, CDR1 is LNHDA and CDR2 is SQIVND (reference sequence). V lost 5 bases to trimming and J lost 0 bases, with 13 bases between them. Data came from immunoSEQ multiplex PCR; TCRdb stores just in-frame clones and leaves some out. The sample has around 200,000 clones; approximately 82% are singletons. This receptor was obtained from a woman aged 50 to 60 with acute or convalescent COVID-19. J is TRBJ1-1 and V is TRBV19; D possibly corresponds to TRBD1 (5 bases). The specimen sequenced was peripheral blood. The CDR3 here is CASSPQGLLNTEAFF. Here the CDR3 DNA reads TGTGCCAGTAGTCCCCAGGGACTGCTGAACACTGAAGCTTTCTTT.